This is a list of T cell receptor beta chains from one sample in a study of cytomegalovirus exposure and HLA in healthy donors. The table came from immunoSEQ multiplex PCR; TCRdb's copy has only in-frame clones and leaves some out. This table has under 300,000 clones, around nine tenths appearing once. The sequencing sample was made of PBMCs. The origin of the receptors is a girl aged 2 to 10 in good health and CMV-seronegative. Both conserved end residues are trimmed from each CDR3. Fields, in order: V gene, clone size, J gene, CDR3 protein. Clone size is stated in some rows and not others, as once, few, many or a class when expanded.

TRBV15,-,TRBJ2-2,ATSRVQAAGELF
TRBV19,-,TRBJ2-7,ASSIVAGGPYEQY
TRBV6-5,-,TRBJ2-6,ASSSTSGANVLT
TRBV7-2,-,TRBJ2-3,ASSSSPWTDTQY
TRBV6-5,-,TRBJ1-6,ASSYTQGSPLH
TRBV27,-,TRBJ1-1,ASSPGTGMNTEAF
TRBV27,-,TRBJ1-6,ASSSVPPLTVEFSPLH
TRBV7-9,-,TRBJ1-5,ASSRGGVANQPQH
TRBV9,once,TRBJ1-1,ASSVISGGNTEAF
TRBV15,-,TRBJ1-5,ATSRAGQPQH
TRBV5-6,once,TRBJ2-5,ASSLWGPGAGRETQY
TRBV10-3,-,TRBJ2-7,AISESGGAGEAEQY
TRBV10-3,-,TRBJ1-3,AIRGESSGNTIY
TRBV5-1,-,TRBJ2-1,ASSFGTGFYNEQF
TRBV13,-,TRBJ2-7,ASSQVAGEREQY
TRBV19,-,TRBJ2-1,ASSMPLAVHEQF
TRBV6-6,-,TRBJ1-4,ASSYYGGGEKLF
TRBV20-1,-,TRBJ2-7,SASISYEQY
TRBV29-1,-,TRBJ2-3,SEISGIDPDTQY
TRBV19,-,TRBJ2-2,ASKSGTGNTGELF
TRBV6-4,few,TRBJ2-3,ASSDSTQGSTDTQY
TRBV7-7,-,TRBJ2-1,ASSFGLAAYNEQF
TRBV27,-,TRBJ2-1,ASSFFRTGFNNEQF
TRBV7-8,-,TRBJ2-6,ASSPQGSTGANVLT
TRBV5-6,once,-,ASSLSWGLAGGIEQY
TRBV2,-,-,ASSDRGLGSYEQY
TRBV6-6,-,TRBJ1-3,ASSLTGKRNTIY
TRBV7-2,-,TRBJ2-1,ASSPRRDEQF
TRBV5-8,-,TRBJ2-5,ASSPGQVQETQY
TRBV11-2,-,TRBJ2-1,ASSLEAGRNNEQF
TRBV4-1,-,TRBJ1-3,ASSQDPSFSGNTIY
TRBV6-1,-,TRBJ2-7,ASSEARLSSYEQY
TRBV27,-,TRBJ2-1,ASSLNRDSHNEQF
TRBV5-5,-,TRBJ2-7,ASSFPTASYEQY
TRBV6-5,-,TRBJ2-1,ASRQGAVNNEQF
TRBV5-5,-,TRBJ1-2,ASSLAQGRSPGSDGYT
TRBV29-1,-,TRBJ1-1,SVASPLMNTEAF
TRBV27,-,TRBJ2-7,ASSPSPQGRSYEQY
TRBV13,-,TRBJ1-1,ASSTILGVKNTEAF
TRBV2,-,TRBJ1-1,ASAPLQGHTEAF
TRBV5-4,-,TRBJ2-7,ASSLGAGQDSYEQY
TRBV29-1,-,TRBJ2-3,SVAHGLGGTDTQY
TRBV4-1,-,TRBJ2-7,ASSQMAGLSYEQY
TRBV15,-,TRBJ2-3,ATLNPAGPNTDTQY
TRBV6-5,few,TRBJ2-5,ASSHSQGRETQY
TRBV19,-,TRBJ1-5,ASMSWTDNQPQH
TRBV5-6,-,TRBJ2-1,ASSLGRETHNEQF
TRBV30,-,TRBJ1-6,AWSPGVGNSPLH
TRBV5-1,-,TRBJ2-7,ASSLAEAGYYEQY
TRBV7-9,-,TRBJ2-5,ASSSRGRMETQY
TRBV9,-,TRBJ1-2,ASSVGQVPTTYGYT
TRBV5-6,-,TRBJ2-7,ASSLDVGGPYEQY
TRBV7-9,-,TRBJ2-2,ASSWTDRGGTGELF
TRBV4-2,-,TRBJ2-7,ASSQGGTGGAYEQY
TRBV7-9,-,TRBJ2-1,ASSFSGGRYNEQF